A selection of T cell receptor beta chains follows, all from one sample in a study of blood T cell repertoires in COVID-19. Clones were read by immunoSEQ multiplex PCR, and TCRdb kept only the in-frame ones, dropping some. Found here are about 170,000 clones, around 79% of them singletons; the top ten hold roughly 20%. The sequenced sample consisted of PBMCs or T cells enriched from blood (not recorded which). These receptors all come from a woman between 65 and 79 years old in a cohort exposed to, infected with or recovered from COVID-19 (not recorded which). The CDR3 runs from the conserved cysteine through the conserved F or W. The D gene is left open where the match is weak. Size tells how often a clone was seen (once, few, many) or the class of an expanded clone, and some rows leave it out.

V	length	J	size	D	DNA	CDR3
TRBV11-2	15	TRBJ1-4	NA	NA	TGTGCCAGCAGCGATAGCGGGGGAGCAAACGAAAAACTGTTTTTT	CASSDSGGANEKLFF
TRBV25-1	17	TRBJ1-1	NA	NA	TGTGCCAGCAGTGGGGCAGCAGGGGCTACAGGGTACACTGAAGCTTTCTTT	CASSGAAGATGYTEAFF
TRBV28	14	TRBJ2-5	NA	NA	TGTGCCAGCAGTACCATCAGGGGCGCAGAGACCCAGTACTTC	CASSTIRGAETQYF
TRBV20-1	17	TRBJ1-6	NA	NA	TGCAGTGCTAGTCGCCTACCAGGGTCGACGCTTAATTCACCCCTCCACTTT	CSASRLPGSTLNSPLHF
TRBV18	13	TRBJ1-1	NA	TRBD1	TGTGCCAGCTCACCGTCACAGGGGAATGAAGCTTTCTTT	CASSPSQGNEAFF
TRBV14	15	TRBJ2-5	many	TRBD1	TGTGCCAGCAGCTTTGACAGGGGGAGGAGGGAGACCCAGTACTTC	CASSFDRGRRETQYF
TRBV28	17	TRBJ2-1	once	NA	TGTGCCAGCAGTTTCCTGCTGGAGCGGAGCTCCTACAATGAGCAGTTCTTC	CASSFLLERSSYNEQFF
TRBV10-1	13	TRBJ2-2	NA	NA	TGCGCCAGCAGTTCACAGGTGTACGGGGAGCTGTTTTTT	CASSSQVYGELFF
TRBV5-5	15	TRBJ1-4	NA	NA	TGTGCCAGCAGCTTTGGCCTCACAACTAATGAAAAACTGTTTTTT	CASSFGLTTNEKLFF
TRBV5-1	17	TRBJ2-6	NA	NA	TGCGCCAGCAGCTTGATGTCACTCTTCTCTGGGGCCAACGTCCTGACTTTC	CASSLMSLFSGANVLTF
TRBV9	15	TRBJ1-1	NA	NA	TGTGCCAGCAGCGTACAGGGAAGTGGCAACTCTGAAGCTTTCTTT	CASSVQGSGNSEAFF
TRBV7-7	16	TRBJ2-5	NA	TRBD2	TGTGCTAGCAGCTTAGGCGGGACTAGTGGGCCAGAGACCCAGTACTTC	CASSLGGTSGPETQYF
TRBV7-9	17	TRBJ2-1	NA	NA	TGTGCCAGCAGCTTAGCGCTGTCAGTCGGGTCCTACAATGAGCAGTTCTTC	CASSLALSVGSYNEQFF
TRBV5-8	16	TRBJ2-2	NA	TRBD2	TGTGCCAGCCGTTCCTGGGAAGCGGGAGACACCGGGGAGCTGTTTTTT	CASRSWEAGDTGELFF
TRBV5-6	16	TRBJ1-4	NA	NA	TGTGCCAGCAGCTTGGTGGCAGGGCGCACTAATGAAAAACTGTTTTTT	CASSLVAGRTNEKLFF
TRBV15	15	TRBJ2-7	NA	TRBD2	TGTGCCACCAGCCCTAGCGGGACCCCCCCCTACGAGCAGTACTTC	CATSPSGTPPYEQYF
TRBV28	14	TRBJ2-7	NA	TRBD2	TGTGCCAGCAGACCGGGGGGGGATACCCACGAGCAGTACTTC	CASRPGGDTHEQYF
TRBV15	14	TRBJ1-5	NA	TRBD1	TGTGCCACCAGCGGGGCCTTAGGGGGCCAGCCCCAGCATTTT	CATSGALGGQPQHF
TRBV6-6	16	TRBJ2-2	NA	TRBD1	TGTGCCAGCAGTTACTCTTTCATGACAGGGACCGGGGAGCTGTTTTTT	CASSYSFMTGTGELFF
TRBV10-3	13	TRBJ2-5	NA	NA	TGTGCCATCACCCCAGGAAGGGGGGAGACCCAGTACTTC	CAITPGRGETQYF
TRBV5-1	13	TRBJ2-7	NA	NA	TGCGCCAGCAGCTTGGGGCACCCCTACGAGCAGTACTTC	CASSLGHPYEQYF
TRBV7-6	15	TRBJ1-5	NA	NA	TGTGCCAGCAGCTTAAAGGCAGCACCGATCGAGGACCAGCATTTT	CASSLKAAPIEDQHF
TRBV7-8	15	TRBJ2-7	NA	TRBD2	TGTGCCAGCAGCTTGCTAGCGGGAGTTCACTACGAGCAGTACTTC	CASSLLAGVHYEQYF